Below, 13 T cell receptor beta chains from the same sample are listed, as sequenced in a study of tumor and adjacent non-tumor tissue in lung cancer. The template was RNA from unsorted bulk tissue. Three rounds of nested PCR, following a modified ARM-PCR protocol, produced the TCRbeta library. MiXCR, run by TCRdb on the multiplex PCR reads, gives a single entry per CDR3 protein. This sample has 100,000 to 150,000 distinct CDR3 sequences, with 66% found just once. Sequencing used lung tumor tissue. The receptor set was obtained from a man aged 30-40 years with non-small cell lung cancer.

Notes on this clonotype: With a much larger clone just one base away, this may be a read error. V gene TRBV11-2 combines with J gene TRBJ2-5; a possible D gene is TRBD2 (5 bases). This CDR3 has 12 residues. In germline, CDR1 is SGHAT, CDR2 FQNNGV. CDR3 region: CAGSLVAETQYF. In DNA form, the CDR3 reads TGTGCCGGCAGCTTAGTAGCGGAGACCCAGTACTTC.

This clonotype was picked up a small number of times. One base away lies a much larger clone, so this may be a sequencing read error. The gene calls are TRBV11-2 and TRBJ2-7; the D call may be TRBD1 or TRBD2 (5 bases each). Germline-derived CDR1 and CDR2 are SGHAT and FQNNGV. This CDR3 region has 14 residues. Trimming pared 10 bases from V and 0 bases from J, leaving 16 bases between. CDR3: CANRRGASSYEQYF. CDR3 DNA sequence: TGTGCCAACAGAAGAGGGGCGAGCTCCTACGAGCAGTACTTC.

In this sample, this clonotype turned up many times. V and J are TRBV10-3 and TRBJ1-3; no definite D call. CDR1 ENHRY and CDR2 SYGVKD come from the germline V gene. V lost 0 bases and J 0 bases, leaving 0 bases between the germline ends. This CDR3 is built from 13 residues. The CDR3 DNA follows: TGTGCCATCAGTGAGTCCTCTGGAAACACCATATATTTT. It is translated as CAISESSGNTIYF.

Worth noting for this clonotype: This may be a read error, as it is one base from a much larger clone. The CDR3 spells CTISESGNTIYF. The DNA of the CDR3 is TGTACCATCAGTGAGTCGGGAAACACCATATATTTT. The chain recombines TRBV10-3 with TRBJ1-3, with D unclear. Germline CDR1 reads ENHRY; CDR2 reads SYGVKD. The CDR3 contains 12 residues.

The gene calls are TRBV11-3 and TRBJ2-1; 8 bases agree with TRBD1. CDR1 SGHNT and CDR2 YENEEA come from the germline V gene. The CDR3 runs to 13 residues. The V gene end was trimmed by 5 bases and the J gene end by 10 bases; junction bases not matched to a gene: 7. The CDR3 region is CASSIGQGYEQFF. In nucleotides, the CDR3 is TGTGCCAGCAGCATAGGACAGGGCTACGAGCAGTTCTTC.

CDR3 residues: CASSLWILSYEQYF. The CDR3 nucleotides are TGTGCCAGCAGCCTTTGGATACTCTCATACGAGCAGTACTTC. This chain uses TRBV5-5 with TRBJ2-7; no clear D gene. Germline V gives CDR1 SGHKS, CDR2 YYEKEE (reference sequence). The CDR3 loop spans 14 amino acids. Trimming shortened V by 4 bases and J by 4 bases, and 15 bases separated the two germline ends.

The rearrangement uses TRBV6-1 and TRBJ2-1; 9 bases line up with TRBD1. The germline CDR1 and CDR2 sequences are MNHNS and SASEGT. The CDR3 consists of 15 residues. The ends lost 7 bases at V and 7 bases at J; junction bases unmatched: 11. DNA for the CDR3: TGTGCCAGCATCTCCAGGACAGGGGAGAGGAATGAGCAGTTCTTC. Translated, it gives CASISRTGERNEQFF.

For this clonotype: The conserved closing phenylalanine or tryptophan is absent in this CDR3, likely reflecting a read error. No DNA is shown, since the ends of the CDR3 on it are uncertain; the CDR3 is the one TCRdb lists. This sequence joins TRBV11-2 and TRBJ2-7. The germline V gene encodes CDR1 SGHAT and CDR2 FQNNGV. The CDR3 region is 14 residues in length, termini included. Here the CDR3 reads CASSLHGPFFEQYL.

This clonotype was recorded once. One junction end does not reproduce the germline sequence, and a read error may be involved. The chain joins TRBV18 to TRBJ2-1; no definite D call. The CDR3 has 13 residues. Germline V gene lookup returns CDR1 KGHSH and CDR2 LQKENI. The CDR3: CASSPPASHEQFF. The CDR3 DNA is TGTGCCAGCTCACCACCGGCCAGCCATGAGCAGTTCTTT.

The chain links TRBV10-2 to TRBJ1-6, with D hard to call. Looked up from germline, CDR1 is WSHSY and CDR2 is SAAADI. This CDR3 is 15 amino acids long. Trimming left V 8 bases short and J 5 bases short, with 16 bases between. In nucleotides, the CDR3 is TGCGCCAGCGACCCGACTTCCCATAATAATTCACCCCTCCACTTT. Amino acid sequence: CASDPTSHNNSPLHF.

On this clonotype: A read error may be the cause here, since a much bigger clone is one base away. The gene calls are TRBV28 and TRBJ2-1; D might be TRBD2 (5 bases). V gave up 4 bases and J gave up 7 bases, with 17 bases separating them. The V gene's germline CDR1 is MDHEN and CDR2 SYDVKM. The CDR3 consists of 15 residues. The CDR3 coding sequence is TGTGCCAGCAGTTCTCTGGGGTTTTCGGGGAATGAGCAGTTCTTC. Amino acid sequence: CASSSLGFSGNEQFF.

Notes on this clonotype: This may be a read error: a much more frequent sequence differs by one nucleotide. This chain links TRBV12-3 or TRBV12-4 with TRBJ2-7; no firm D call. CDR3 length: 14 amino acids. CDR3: CVSSFGLWNYEQYF. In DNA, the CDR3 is TGTGTCAGCAGTTTTGGGTTGTGGAACTACGAGCAGTACTTC.

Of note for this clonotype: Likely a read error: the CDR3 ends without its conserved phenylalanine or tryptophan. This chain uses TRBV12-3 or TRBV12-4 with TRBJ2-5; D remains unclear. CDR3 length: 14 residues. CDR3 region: CASCLPESQETQYL. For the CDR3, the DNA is TGTGCCAGCTGTTTACCGGAGTCCCAAGAGACCCAGTACTTG.